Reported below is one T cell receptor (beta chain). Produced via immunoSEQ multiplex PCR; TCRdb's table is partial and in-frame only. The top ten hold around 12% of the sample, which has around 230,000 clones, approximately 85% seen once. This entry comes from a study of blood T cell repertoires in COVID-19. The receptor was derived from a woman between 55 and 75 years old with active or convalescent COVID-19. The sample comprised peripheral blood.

The CDR3 region has the DNA TGTGCCAGCAGCCCCCTCGCCAGTAATAGCAATCAGCCCCAGCATTTT. It codes for CASSPLASNSNQPQHF. V gene TRBV7-8 combines with J gene TRBJ1-5, with D uncertain. V was cut by 5 bases and J by 0 bases, with 14 bases left in between. This CDR3 has 16 amino acids. CDR1 and CDR2 from the germline V gene are SGHVS and FQNEAQ.